This is a list of T cell receptor beta chains from one sample in a study of blood T cell repertoires in COVID-19. TCRdb keeps only in-frame clones here, not all; method: immunoSEQ multiplex PCR. In the table there are 100,000 to 150,000 clones, 80% to 85% of which are singletons. Sample: peripheral blood. All receptors derive from a man in his sixties with acute or convalescent COVID-19. Each CDR3 is given with its conserved first and last residue. The D gene is left open where the match is weak. Part of the rows lack a size; the others show once, few, many or a class for expanded clones.

V	size	D	J	CDR3	DNA
TRBV11-3	-	TRBD2	TRBJ2-1	CASSPAGGSEQFF	TGTGCCAGCAGCCCGGCGGGGGGGTCTGAGCAGTTCTTC
TRBV21-1	-	-	TRBJ1-3	CASSRGRTGVGNTIYF	TGTGCCAGCAGCAGGGGACGGACAGGGGTTGGAAACACCATATATTTT
TRBV6-5	-	TRBD1	TRBJ1-2	CASSYSTGTGGYTF	TGTGCCAGCAGTTACTCGACAGGGACGGGAGGCTACACCTTC
TRBV7-9	-	-	TRBJ1-2	CASSLTTNYGYTF	TGTGCCAGCAGCTTAACTACGAACTATGGCTACACCTTC
TRBV6-5	few	-	TRBJ1-5	CASGGVPTNQPQHF	TGTGCCAGCGGCGGGGTGCCTACCAATCAGCCCCAGCATTTT
TRBV12-3/TRBV12-4	once	-	TRBJ2-1	CASSPGQYNEQFF	TGTGCCAGCAGTCCCGGACAGTACAATGAGCAGTTCTTC
TRBV7-3	-	-	TRBJ2-5	CASSADIQETQYF	TGTGCCAGCAGCGCCGACATCCAAGAGACCCAGTACTTC
TRBV7-2	-	TRBD2	TRBJ2-7	CASSLAGGTSGYEQYF	TGTGCCAGCAGCTTAGCGGGGGGGACTAGCGGCTACGAGCAGTACTTC
TRBV4-1	once	-	TRBJ2-7	CASSQAGTLPYEQYF	TGCGCCAGCAGCCAAGCCGGGACACTGCCCTACGAGCAGTACTTC
TRBV6-2/TRBV6-3	-	TRBD1	TRBJ1-5	CASSYQGQGITPQHF	TGTGCCAGCAGTTACCAAGGACAGGGAATCACGCCCCAGCATTTT
TRBV6-5	once	TRBD1	TRBJ1-2	CASSFQGDYGYTF	TGTGCCAGCAGTTTTCAGGGGGACTATGGCTACACCTTC
TRBV30	-	-	TRBJ1-6	CAWSVRSRRPDSPLHF	TGTGCCTGGAGTGTACGGTCACGTCGTCCGGATTCACCCCTCCACTTT
TRBV28	-	TRBD1	TRBJ1-2	CASRQGTGGYTF	TGTGCCAGCCGACAGGGGACGGGAGGCTACACCTTC
TRBV25-1	-	TRBD1	TRBJ1-4	CASSRTGSNEKLFF	TGTGCCAGCAGCCGGACAGGGAGTAATGAAAAACTGTTTTTT
TRBV5-6	-	TRBD2	TRBJ2-7	CASSLLGGPSGEFSEQYF	TGTGCCAGCAGCTTGTTAGGGGGACCTAGCGGGGAGTTTTCCGAGCAGTACTTC
TRBV5-4	-	-	TRBJ2-3	CASSLTGFSPDTQYF	TGTGCCAGCAGCTTGACGGGGTTTTCACCAGATACGCAGTATTTT
TRBV9	-	-	TRBJ2-2	CASRERANTGELFF	TGTGCCAGCAGGGAGCGGGCGAACACCGGGGAGCTGTTTTTT
TRBV19	-	-	TRBJ1-1	CASSIVGAQGRNTEAFF	TGTGCCAGTAGTATAGTAGGGGCCCAGGGCAGGAACACTGAAGCTTTCTTT
TRBV5-1	once	TRBD2	TRBJ2-3	CASSLGGGTSGAVDTQYF	TGCGCCAGCAGCTTGGGCGGTGGGACTAGCGGGGCCGTGGATACGCAGTATTTT
TRBV19	-	-	TRBJ1-5	CASSGTDKSYSNQPQHF	TGTGCCAGTAGTGGCACCGACAAGAGCTATAGCAATCAGCCCCAGCATTTT
TRBV30	few	TRBD2	TRBJ2-5	CAWSGLAGGSQETQYF	TGTGCCTGGAGCGGACTAGCGGGGGGAAGCCAAGAGACCCAGTACTTC
TRBV3-1/TRBV3-2	-	TRBD2	TRBJ2-3	CASSQEWGLGTDTQYF	TGTGCCAGCAGCCAAGAGTGGGGACTAGGGACAGATACGCAGTATTTT
TRBV27	-	-	TRBJ2-7	CASVNLGGKGDEQYF	TGTGCCAGCGTTAATCTCGGGGGAAAGGGCGACGAGCAGTACTTC
TRBV3-1/TRBV3-2	-	-	TRBJ1-5	CASSQAGDRAQHF	TGTGCCAGCAGCCAAGCGGGGGATAGGGCCCAGCATTTT
TRBV18	-	-	TRBJ2-7	CASSPPLGTRREQYF	TGTGCCAGCTCACCACCCCTTGGGACAAGGCGCGAGCAGTACTTC
TRBV7-9	-	-	TRBJ2-1	CASSLASHYNEQFF	TGTGCCAGCAGCTTAGCGAGCCACTACAATGAGCAGTTCTTC
TRBV9	-	TRBD2	TRBJ2-3	CASSPSDPSSGVFTDTQYF	TGTGCCAGCAGCCCATCGGATCCGTCTAGCGGAGTTTTCACAGATACGCAGTATTTT
TRBV5-6	-	TRBD2	TRBJ2-3	CASSLYSGSPDTQYF	TGTGCCAGCAGCCTATATAGCGGGAGTCCAGATACGCAGTATTTT
TRBV3-1/TRBV3-2	-	-	TRBJ2-1	CASSQDPDRYNEQFF	TGTGCCAGCAGCCAAGACCCGGACAGATACAATGAGCAGTTCTTC
TRBV19	once	TRBD1	TRBJ1-5	CASRPGQGSNQPQHF	TGTGCCAGTAGGCCGGGACAGGGAAGCAATCAGCCCCAGCATTTT
TRBV24-1	-	TRBD1	TRBJ2-5	CATSDNTDRGGETQYF	TGTGCCACCAGTGATAACACCGACAGGGGAGGAGAGACCCAGTACTTC
TRBV7-3	once	-	TRBJ2-5	CASSFYARGETQYF	TGTGCCAGCAGCTTTTACGCGAGAGGAGAGACCCAGTACTTC
TRBV5-4	-	-	TRBJ1-1	CASSPTGNTEAFF	TGTGCCAGCAGTCCGACAGGGAACACTGAAGCTTTCTTT